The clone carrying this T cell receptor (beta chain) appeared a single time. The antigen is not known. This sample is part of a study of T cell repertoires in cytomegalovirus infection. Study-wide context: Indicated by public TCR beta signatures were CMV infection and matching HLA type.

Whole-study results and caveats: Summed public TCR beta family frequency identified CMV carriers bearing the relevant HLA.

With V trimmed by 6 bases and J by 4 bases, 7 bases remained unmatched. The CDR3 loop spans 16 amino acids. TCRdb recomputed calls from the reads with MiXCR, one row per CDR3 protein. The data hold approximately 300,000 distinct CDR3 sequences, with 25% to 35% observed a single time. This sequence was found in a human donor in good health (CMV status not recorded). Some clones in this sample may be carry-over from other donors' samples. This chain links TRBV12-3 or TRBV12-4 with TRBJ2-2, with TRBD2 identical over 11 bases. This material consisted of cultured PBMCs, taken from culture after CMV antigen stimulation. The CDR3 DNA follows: TGTGCCAGCAGACGACTAGCGGGGTCGGGCACCGGGGAGCTGTTTTTT. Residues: CASRRLAGSGTGELFF.